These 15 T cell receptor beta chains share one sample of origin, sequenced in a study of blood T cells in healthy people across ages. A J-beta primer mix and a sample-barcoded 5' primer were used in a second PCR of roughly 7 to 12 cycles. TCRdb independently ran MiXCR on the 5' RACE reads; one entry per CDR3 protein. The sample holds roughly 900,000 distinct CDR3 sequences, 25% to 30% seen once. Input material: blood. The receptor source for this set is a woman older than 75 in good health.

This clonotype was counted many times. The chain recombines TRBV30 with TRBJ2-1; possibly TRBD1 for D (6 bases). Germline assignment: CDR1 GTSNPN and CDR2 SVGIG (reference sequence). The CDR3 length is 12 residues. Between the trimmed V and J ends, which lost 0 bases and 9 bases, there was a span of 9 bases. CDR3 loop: CAWSVQGFEQFF. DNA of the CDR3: TGTGCCTGGAGTGTACAGGGCTTTGAGCAGTTCTTC.

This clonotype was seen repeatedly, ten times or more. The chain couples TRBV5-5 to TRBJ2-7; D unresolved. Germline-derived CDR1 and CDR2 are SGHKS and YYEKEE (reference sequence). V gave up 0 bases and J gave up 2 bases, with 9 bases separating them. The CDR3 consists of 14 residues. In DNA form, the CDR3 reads TGTGCCAGCAGCTTGGATTACCAAACCTACGAGCAGTACTTC. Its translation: CASSLDYQTYEQYF.

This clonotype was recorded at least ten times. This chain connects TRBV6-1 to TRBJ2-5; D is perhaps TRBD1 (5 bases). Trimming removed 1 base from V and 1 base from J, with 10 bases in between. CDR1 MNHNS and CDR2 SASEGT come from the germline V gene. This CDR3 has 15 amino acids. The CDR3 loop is CASSEDRGFQETQYF. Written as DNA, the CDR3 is TGTGCCAGCAGTGAAGATAGGGGTTTCCAAGAGACCCAGTACTTC.

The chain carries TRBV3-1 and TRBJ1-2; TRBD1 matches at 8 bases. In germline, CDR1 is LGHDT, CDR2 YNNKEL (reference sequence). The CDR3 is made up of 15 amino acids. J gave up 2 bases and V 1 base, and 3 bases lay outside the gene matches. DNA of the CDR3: TGTGCCAGCAGCCAAGGACAGGGGCGAAACTATGGCTACACCTTC. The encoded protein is CASSQGQGRNYGYTF.

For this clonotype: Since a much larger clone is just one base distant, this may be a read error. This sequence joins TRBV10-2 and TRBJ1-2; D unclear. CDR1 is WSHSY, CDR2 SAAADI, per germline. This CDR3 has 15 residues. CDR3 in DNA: TGCGCCAGCAGTGAGTCGATTAGCAGAGGCCATGGCTGCACCTTC. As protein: CASSESISRGHGCTF.

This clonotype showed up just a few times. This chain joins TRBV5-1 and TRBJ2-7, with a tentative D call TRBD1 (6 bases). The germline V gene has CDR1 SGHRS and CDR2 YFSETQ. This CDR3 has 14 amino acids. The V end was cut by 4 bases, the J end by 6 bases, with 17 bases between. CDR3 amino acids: CASSEGLQGSEQYF. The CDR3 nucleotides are TGCGCCAGCAGCGAGGGATTACAGGGTTCCGAGCAGTACTTC.

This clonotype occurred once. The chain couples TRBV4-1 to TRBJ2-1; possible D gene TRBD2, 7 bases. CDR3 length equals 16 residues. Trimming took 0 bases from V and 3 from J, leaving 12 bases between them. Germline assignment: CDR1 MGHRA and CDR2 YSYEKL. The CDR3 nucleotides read TGCGCCAGCAGCCAAGATCCGAGGGGGGGCTACAATGAGCAGTTCTTC. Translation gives CASSQDPRGGYNEQFF.

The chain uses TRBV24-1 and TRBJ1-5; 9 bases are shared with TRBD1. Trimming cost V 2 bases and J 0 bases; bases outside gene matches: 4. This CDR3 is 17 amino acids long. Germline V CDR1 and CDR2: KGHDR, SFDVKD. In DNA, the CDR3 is TGTGCCACCAGTGATTCCCCGGGACAGGGTAGCAATCAGCCCCAGCATTTT. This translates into CATSDSPGQGSNQPQHF.

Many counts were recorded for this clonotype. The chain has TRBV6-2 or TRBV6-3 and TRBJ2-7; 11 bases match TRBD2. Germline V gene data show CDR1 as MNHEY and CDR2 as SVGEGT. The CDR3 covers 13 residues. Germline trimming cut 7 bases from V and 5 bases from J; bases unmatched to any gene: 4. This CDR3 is CASMVAGGHEQYF. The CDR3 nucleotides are TGTGCCAGCATGGTAGCGGGGGGGCACGAGCAGTACTTC.

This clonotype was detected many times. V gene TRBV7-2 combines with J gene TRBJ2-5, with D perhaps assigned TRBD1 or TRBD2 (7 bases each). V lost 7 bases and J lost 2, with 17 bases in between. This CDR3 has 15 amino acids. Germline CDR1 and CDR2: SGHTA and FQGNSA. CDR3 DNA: TGTGCCAGCACCCCAGGGAGGGGGCCTCAAGAGACCCAGTACTTC. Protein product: CASTPGRGPQETQYF.

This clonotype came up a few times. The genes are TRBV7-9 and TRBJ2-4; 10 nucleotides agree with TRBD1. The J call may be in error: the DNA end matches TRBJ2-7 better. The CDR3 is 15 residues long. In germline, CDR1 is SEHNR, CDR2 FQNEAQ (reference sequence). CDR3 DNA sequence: TGTGCCAGCAGCTTAGGGACAGGGGGATCCAACGAGCAGTACTTC. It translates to CASSLGTGGSNEQYF.

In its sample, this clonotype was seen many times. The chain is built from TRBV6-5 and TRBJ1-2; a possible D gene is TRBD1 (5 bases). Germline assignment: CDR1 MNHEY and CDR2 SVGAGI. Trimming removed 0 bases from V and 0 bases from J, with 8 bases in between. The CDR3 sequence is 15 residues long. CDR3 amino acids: CASSYSPGSNYGYTF. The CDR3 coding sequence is TGTGCCAGCAGTTACTCGCCAGGGTCTAACTATGGCTACACCTTC.

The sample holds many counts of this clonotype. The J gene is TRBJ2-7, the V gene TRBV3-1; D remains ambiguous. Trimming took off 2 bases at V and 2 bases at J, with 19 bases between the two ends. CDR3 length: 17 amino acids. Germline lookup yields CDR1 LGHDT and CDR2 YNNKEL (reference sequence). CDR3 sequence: CASSQTTSPGKAYEQYF. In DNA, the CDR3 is TGTGCCAGCAGCCAAACCACCTCCCCCGGCAAAGCCTACGAGCAGTACTTC.

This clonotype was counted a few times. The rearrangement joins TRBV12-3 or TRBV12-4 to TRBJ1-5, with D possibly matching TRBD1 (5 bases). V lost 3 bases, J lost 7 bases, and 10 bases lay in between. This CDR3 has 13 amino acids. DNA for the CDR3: TGTGCCAGCAGTTTTTTAGGGACGCAGCCCCAGCATTTT. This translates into CASSFLGTQPQHF.

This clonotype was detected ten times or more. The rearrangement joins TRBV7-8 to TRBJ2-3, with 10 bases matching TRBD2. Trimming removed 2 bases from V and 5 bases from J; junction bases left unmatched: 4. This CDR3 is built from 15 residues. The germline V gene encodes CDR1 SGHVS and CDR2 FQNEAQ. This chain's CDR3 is CASSLPSGGVDTQYF. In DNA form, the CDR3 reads TGTGCCAGCAGCTTACCTAGCGGGGGAGTAGATACGCAGTATTTT.